Given below is one TCR beta chain in context. This sample stems from a study of cytomegalovirus exposure and HLA in healthy donors. Study context: A subsequent analysis reported that the 120 or so validation repertoires were produced on the same platform that had also been used for the roughly 700 first-cohort repertoires.

Profiled with immunoSEQ multiplex PCR; TCRdb holds only in-frame clones, not every one. The sample includes about 200,000 clones, about 79% of them seen just once. V gave up 4 bases and J gave up 5 bases, with 18 bases separating them. Germline V CDR1 and CDR2: SGHTS, YDEGEE. CDR3 length: 16 residues. This sequence joins TRBV5-8 and TRBJ1-4, with unresolved D. The TCR sequence derives from a woman aged 25-40 years in good health and CMV-seropositive. The material sequenced was PBMCs. The CDR3 loop is CASSAGSGELNEKLFF. The CDR3 DNA is TGTGCCAGCAGCGCTGGATCCGGGGAATTAAATGAAAAACTGTTTTTT.